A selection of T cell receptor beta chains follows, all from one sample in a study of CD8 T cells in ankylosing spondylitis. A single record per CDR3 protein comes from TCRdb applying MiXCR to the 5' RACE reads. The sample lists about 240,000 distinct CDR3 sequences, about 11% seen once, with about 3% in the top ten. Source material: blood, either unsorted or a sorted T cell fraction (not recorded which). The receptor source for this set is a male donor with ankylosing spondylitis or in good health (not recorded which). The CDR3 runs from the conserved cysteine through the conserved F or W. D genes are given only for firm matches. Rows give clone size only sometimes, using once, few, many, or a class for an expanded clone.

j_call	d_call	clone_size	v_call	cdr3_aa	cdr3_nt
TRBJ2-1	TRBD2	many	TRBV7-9	CASSSPSSGRYNEQFF	TGTGCCAGCAGCTCCCCGAGTAGCGGGAGGTATAATGAGCAGTTCTTC
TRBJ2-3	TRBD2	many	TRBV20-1	CSVSTSGGPADTQYF	TGCAGTGTCTCGACTAGCGGGGGCCCCGCAGATACGCAGTATTTT
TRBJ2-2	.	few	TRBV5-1	CASSPPWGNTGELFF	TGCGCCAGCAGCCCCCCTTGGGGGAACACCGGGGAGCTGTTTTTT
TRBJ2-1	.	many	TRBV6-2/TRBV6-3	CASSYRLAGLNEQFF	TGTGCCAGCAGTTACCGGCTCGCGGGTCTCAATGAGCAGTTCTTC
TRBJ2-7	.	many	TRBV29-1	CSVEDTPDMQQYF	TGCAGCGTTGAAGATACGCCAGACATGCAGCAGTACTTC
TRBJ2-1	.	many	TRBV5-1	CASRVGLANEQFF	TGCGCCAGCAGAGTGGGTCTTGCAAATGAGCAGTTCTTC
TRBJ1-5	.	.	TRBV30	CAWSQGRDQPQHF	TGTGCCTGGAGTCAAGGGCGGGATCAGCCCCAGCATTTT
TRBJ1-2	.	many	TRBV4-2	CASSQELGGTHTAYGYTF	TGTGCCAGCAGCCAAGAGTTGGGCGGGACTCATACCGCGTATGGCTACACCTTC
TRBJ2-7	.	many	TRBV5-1	CASSFNRPSTYEQYF	TGCGCCAGCAGCTTTAACAGACCCTCCACCTACGAGCAGTACTTC
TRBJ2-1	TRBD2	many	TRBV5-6	CASSLSLAGKSSYNEQFF	TGTGCCAGCAGCTTGAGTCTAGCGGGAAAGAGCTCCTACAATGAGCAGTTCTTC
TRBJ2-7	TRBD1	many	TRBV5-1	CASSLEYWKGAGEQYF	TGCGCCAGCAGCTTGGAGTATTGGAAGGGGGCGGGTGAGCAGTACTTC
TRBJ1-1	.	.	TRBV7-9	CASSTVTEAFF	TGTGCCAGCAGTACAGTAACTGAAGCTTTCTTT
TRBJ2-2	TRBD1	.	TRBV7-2	CASSETGVTTGELFF	TGTGCCAGCAGCGAAACAGGGGTGACCACCGGGGAGCTGTTTTTT
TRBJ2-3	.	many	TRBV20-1	CSASYRGGDTQYF	TGCAGTGCTAGCTACAGGGGAGGAGATACGCAGTATTTT
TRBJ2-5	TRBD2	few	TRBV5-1	CASSLRRQAGAPEETQYF	TGCGCCAGCAGCTTGAGGAGACAAGCGGGAGCTCCGGAGGAGACCCAGTACTTC
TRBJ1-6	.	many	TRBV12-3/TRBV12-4	CASSPAGGRSSPLHF	TGTGCCAGCAGTCCAGCCGGGGGCAGAAGTTCACCCCTCCACTTT
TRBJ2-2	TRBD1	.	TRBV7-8	CASSGDRVAGELFF	TGTGCCAGCAGCGGGGACAGGGTAGCCGGGGAGCTGTTTTTT
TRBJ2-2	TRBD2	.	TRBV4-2	CASSPWTSGDTGELFF	TGTGCCAGCAGCCCTTGGACTAGCGGGGACACCGGGGAGCTGTTTTTT
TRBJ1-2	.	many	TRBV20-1	CSAPNRQGINYGYTF	TGCAGTGCCCCGAATCGGCAGGGGATTAACTATGGCTACACCTTC
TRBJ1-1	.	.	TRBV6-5	CASSYSPDLNTEAFF	TGTGCCAGCAGTTACTCCCCAGATCTGAACACTGAAGCTTTCTTT